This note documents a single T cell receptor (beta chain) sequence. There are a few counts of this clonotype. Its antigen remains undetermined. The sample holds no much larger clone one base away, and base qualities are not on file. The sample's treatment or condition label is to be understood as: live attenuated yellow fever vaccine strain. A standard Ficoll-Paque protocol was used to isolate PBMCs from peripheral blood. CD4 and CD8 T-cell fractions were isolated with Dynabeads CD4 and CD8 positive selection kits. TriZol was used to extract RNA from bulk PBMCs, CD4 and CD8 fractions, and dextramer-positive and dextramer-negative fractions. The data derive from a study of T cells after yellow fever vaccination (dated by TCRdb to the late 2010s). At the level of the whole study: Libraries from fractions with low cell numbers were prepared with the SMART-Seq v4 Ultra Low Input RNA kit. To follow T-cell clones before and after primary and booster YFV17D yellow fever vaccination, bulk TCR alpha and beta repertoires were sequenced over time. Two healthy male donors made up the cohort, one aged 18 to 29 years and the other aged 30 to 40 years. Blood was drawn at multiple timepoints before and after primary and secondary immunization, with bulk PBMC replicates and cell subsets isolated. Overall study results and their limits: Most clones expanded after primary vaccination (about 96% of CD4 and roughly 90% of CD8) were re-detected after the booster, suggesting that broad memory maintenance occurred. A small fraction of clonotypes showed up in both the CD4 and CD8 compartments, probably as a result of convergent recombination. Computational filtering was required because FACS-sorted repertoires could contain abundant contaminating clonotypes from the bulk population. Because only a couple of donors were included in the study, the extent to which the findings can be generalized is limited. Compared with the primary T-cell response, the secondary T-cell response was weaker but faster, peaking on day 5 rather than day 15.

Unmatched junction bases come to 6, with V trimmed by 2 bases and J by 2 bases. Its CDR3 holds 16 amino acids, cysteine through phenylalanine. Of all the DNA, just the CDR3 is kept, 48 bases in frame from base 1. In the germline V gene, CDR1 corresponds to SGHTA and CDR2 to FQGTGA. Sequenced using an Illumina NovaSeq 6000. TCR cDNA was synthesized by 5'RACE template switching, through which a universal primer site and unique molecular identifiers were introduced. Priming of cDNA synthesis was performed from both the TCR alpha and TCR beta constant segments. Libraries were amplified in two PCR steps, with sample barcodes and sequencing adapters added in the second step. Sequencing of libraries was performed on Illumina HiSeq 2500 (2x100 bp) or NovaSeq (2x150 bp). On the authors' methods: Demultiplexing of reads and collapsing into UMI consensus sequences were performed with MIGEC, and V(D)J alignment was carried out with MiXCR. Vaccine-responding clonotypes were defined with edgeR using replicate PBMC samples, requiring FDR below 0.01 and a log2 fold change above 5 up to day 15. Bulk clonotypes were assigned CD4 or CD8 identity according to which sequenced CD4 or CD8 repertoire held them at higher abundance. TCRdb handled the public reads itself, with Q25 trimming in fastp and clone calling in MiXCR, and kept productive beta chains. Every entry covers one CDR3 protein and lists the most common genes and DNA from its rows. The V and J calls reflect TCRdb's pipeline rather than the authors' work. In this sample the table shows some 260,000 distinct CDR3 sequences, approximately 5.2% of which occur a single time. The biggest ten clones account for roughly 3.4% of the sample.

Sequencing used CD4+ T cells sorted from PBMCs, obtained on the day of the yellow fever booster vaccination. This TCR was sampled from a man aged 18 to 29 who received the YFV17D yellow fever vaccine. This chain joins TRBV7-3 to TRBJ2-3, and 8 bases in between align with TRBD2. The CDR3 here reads CASSLRSGGLTDTQYF. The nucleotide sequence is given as TGTGCCAGCAGCTTACGCTCGGGGGGGCTCACAGATACGCAGTATTTT.